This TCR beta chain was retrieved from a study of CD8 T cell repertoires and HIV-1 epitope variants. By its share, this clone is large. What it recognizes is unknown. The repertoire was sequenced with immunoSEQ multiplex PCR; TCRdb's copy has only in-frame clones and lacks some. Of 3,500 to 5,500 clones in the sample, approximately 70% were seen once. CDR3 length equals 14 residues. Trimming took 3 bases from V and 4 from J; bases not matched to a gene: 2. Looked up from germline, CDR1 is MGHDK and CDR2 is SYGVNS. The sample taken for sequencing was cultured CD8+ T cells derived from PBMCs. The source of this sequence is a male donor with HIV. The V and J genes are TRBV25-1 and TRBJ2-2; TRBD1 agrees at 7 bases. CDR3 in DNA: TGTGCCAGCAGTGACGGGACAGCCACCGGGGAGCTGTTTTTT. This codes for CASSDGTATGELFF. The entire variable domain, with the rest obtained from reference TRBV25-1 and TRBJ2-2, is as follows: EADIYQTPRYLVIGTGKKITLECSQTMGHDKMYWYQQDPGMELHLIHYSYGVNSTEKGDLSSESTVSRIRTEHFPLTLESARPSHTSQYLCASSDGTATGELFFGEGSRLTVL.